Shown below are 15 T cell receptor beta chains from a single sample sequenced in a study of glioma-infiltrating T cells. TCR alpha and beta CDR3 regions were amplified from RNA using iRepertoire nested multiplex PCR. In TCRdb, the multiplex PCR reads were re-called with MiXCR into one record per CDR3 protein. The data hold roughly 350,000 distinct CDR3 sequences, with 41% observed a single time. The source material was glioma tissue, nonneoplastic brain tissue, or PBMCs (not recorded which). The receptors come from a human donor with low-grade glioma or glioblastoma, undergoing nonglioma brain surgery, or in good health (not recorded which).

The DNA of the CDR3 is TGTGCCACCAGTGAGCAGGGGGGCGATGGCTACACCTTC. Translation gives CATSEQGGDGYTF. The chain joins TRBV24-1 to TRBJ1-2, with 7 positions matching TRBD1. The V and J ends lost 4 bases and 6 bases, in that order; junction bases with no gene match: 4. CDR1 is KGHDR, CDR2 SFDVKD, per germline. CDR3 length: 13 residues.

This clonotype has a handful of counts. The chain employs TRBV7-2 and TRBJ2-7, with 7 nucleotides matching TRBD1. CDR1 and CDR2 (germline): SGHTA, FQGNSA. The CDR3 covers 14 residues. V shed 7 bases, J shed 6 bases, and the junction held 12 bases outside the gene matches. The CDR3: CASTPGQWGVEQYF. The CDR3 DNA sequence: TGTGCCAGCACACCGGGACAGTGGGGTGTCGAGCAGTACTTC.

Note on this clonotype: A much more abundant neighbour one base away suggests this may be a read error. The chain links TRBV20-1 to TRBJ2-3; a possible D gene is TRBD2 (6 bases). The V gene's germline CDR1 is DFQATT and CDR2 SNEGSKA (reference sequence). V lost 7 bases and J lost 2, with 16 bases in between. The CDR3 extends over 14 amino acids. CDR3 loop: CSVRRDSPTDTQYF. CDR3 sequence (DNA): TGCAGTGTTCGCCGGGACTCACCCACAGATACGCAGTATTTT.

A note on this clonotype: A much larger clonotype is one base distant, so this may be a read error. The chain uses TRBV20-1 and TRBJ2-3; no definite D call. The germline gives CDR1 DFQATT, CDR2 SNEGSKA (reference sequence). The CDR3 has 14 residues. The CDR3 DNA reads TGCAGTGCTAGAGATAGTCGACGCACAGATGCGCAGTATTTT. Translating gives CSARDSRRTDAQYF.

The chain is built from TRBV12-3 or TRBV12-4 and TRBJ1-1; D perhaps matches TRBD1 (5 bases). The CDR3 runs to 15 residues. Trimming cost V 7 bases and J 4 bases, with 19 bases left between them. The CDR3 nucleotides are TGTGCCAGCACCGCCGTTCGGAGGGGAGGCACTGAAGCTTTCTTT. This codes for CASTAVRRGGTEAFF.

This clonotype was seen a handful of times. The chain employs TRBV14 and TRBJ1-3; D ambiguous. Trimming pared 5 bases from V and 0 bases from J, leaving 8 bases between. The germline CDR1 and CDR2 sequences are SGHDN and FVKESK. There are 14 residues in the CDR3. In DNA form, the CDR3 reads TGTGCCAGCAGCGGCAGTAACTCTGGAAACACCATATATTTT. Residues: CASSGSNSGNTIYF. The entire variable domain, with the rest obtained from reference TRBV14 and TRBJ1-3, is as follows: EAGVTQFPSHSVIEKGQTVTLRCDPISGHDNLYWYRRVMGKEIKFLLHFVKESKQDESGMPNNRFLAERTGGTYSTLKVQPAELEDSGVYFCASSGSNSGNTIYFGEGSWLTVV.

The chain recombines TRBV11-2 with TRBJ2-1, with D perhaps matching TRBD2 (5 bases). The CDR3 contains 13 residues. The V gene's germline CDR1 is SGHAT and CDR2 FQNNGV. Trimming took 0 bases from V and 6 from J, leaving 6 bases between them. This CDR3 is CASSLDLANEQFF. The CDR3, as DNA: TGTGCCAGCAGCTTAGATCTAGCCAATGAGCAGTTCTTC.

The J gene is TRBJ1-1, the V gene TRBV6-2 or TRBV6-3; TRBD1 might be the D (5 bases). CDR3 length: 19 residues. The germline V gene has CDR1 MNHEY and CDR2 SVGEGT. The germline V and J ends were trimmed by 0 bases and 5 bases, with 25 bases remaining between them. The CDR3 protein is CASSYSHLPWGRVGTEAFF. The CDR3 DNA sequence: TGTGCCAGCAGTTACTCGCATTTACCGTGGGGCAGGGTGGGGACTGAAGCTTTCTTT.

The chain couples TRBV6-6 to TRBJ2-7; TRBD2 matches at 11 bases. Germline values: CDR1 MNHNY, CDR2 SVGAGI (reference sequence). Trimming at V came to 2 bases and at J to 7 bases, leaving 16 bases not matched to a gene. The CDR3 has 18 residues. In DNA, the CDR3 is TGTGCCAGCAGTTACGGTTGGGTAGGGACTAGCGGATACAATGAGCAGTACTTC. The encoded protein is CASSYGWVGTSGYNEQYF.

The chain recombines TRBV7-2 with TRBJ2-3; 7 bases are a match to TRBD1. J gave up 12 bases and V 5 bases, and 17 bases lay outside the gene matches. Germline V gene sequence: CDR1 SGHTA, CDR2 FQGNSA. CDR3 length equals 15 residues. The CDR3 loop is CASSPKLNTGAPQYF. Written as DNA, the CDR3 is TGTGCCAGCAGCCCGAAACTCAATACAGGGGCTCCACAGTATTTT.

This chain connects TRBV4-1 to TRBJ2-7; 7 bases agree with TRBD1. V lost 1 base, J lost 0 bases, and 3 bases stayed unmatched. Germline values: CDR1 MGHRA, CDR2 YSYEKL. This CDR3 region has 15 residues. CDR3: CASSQVTGSSYEQYF. CDR3 nucleotide sequence: TGCGCCAGCAGCCAAGTGACAGGGAGCTCCTACGAGCAGTACTTC.

CDR3 sequence (DNA): TGTGCCAGCAGCGGGACTAGCGGGAGTATTGTCACAGATACGCAGTATTTT. Translated: CASSGTSGSIVTDTQYF. The chain has TRBV2 and TRBJ2-3; 14 positions match TRBD2. The CDR3 sequence is 17 residues long. CDR1 and CDR2 from the germline V gene are SNHLY and FYNNEI. V was pared by 6 bases and J by 2 bases, with 7 bases of the junction left unmatched.

In the case of this clonotype: This sequence may be a read error, since a much larger clone differs from it by one base. The gene calls are TRBV6-2 or TRBV6-3 and TRBJ1-1; D is undetermined. Trimming removed 5 bases at V and 7 bases at J, with 17 bases between. The germline CDR1 and CDR2 sequences are MNHEY and SVGEGT. The CDR3 runs to 14 residues. CDR3 protein: CASSPRAYWGEAFF. DNA of the CDR3: TGTGCCAGCAGTCCCCGGGCCTATTGGGGTGAAGCTTTCTTT.

V is TRBV5-1 and J is TRBJ1-2; maybe TRBD1 (5 bases). Germline loops: CDR1 SGHRS, CDR2 YFSETQ. The V gene lost 0 bases and the J gene lost 0 bases, with 9 bases spanning the gap. The CDR3 totals 15 residues. The CDR3 region is CASSLAQGTNYGYTF. CDR3 DNA: TGCGCCAGCAGCTTGGCGCAGGGAACTAACTATGGCTACACCTTC.

This clonotype has a count of ten or more. This sequence joins TRBV25-1 and TRBJ2-7; a possible D gene is TRBD2 (5 bases). Per germline, CDR1 MGHDK and CDR2 SYGVNS. Trimming removed 6 bases from V and 6 bases from J, with 15 bases in between. This CDR3 is built from 13 residues. The CDR3 sequence: CASRLTTASEQYF. The CDR3 nucleotides read TGTGCCAGCAGACTGACTACAGCCTCCGAGCAGTACTTC.